A selection of T cell receptor beta chains follows, all from one sample in a study of cytomegalovirus exposure and HLA in healthy donors. Libraries were prepared by immunoSEQ multiplex PCR; TCRdb keeps only in-frame clonotypes and omits some of them. Of roughly 150,000 clones detected, 82% appear once; the ten largest clones hold about 1.6%. Sequenced: PBMCs. All receptors derive from a girl under 18 in good health and CMV-seropositive. The CDR3 runs from the conserved cysteine through the conserved F or W. Each record gives: J gene, V gene, CDR3 protein.

TRBJ2-1	TRBV9	CASSASSTSYNEQFF
TRBJ1-2	TRBV28	CASSKTVLLLPNYGYTF
TRBJ2-1	TRBV5-1	CASSLDPSGMGEQFF
TRBJ1-1	TRBV7-3	CASSSGEGNTEAFF
TRBJ1-1	TRBV5-1	CASSLGKGMSDVAFF
TRBJ2-5	TRBV5-1	CASSTSAGSLRETQYF
TRBJ2-3	TRBV20-1	CSARQRDTQYF
TRBJ2-7	TRBV7-9	CASSRLAGADEQYF
TRBJ2-1	TRBV9	CASSVARDRVHNEQFF
TRBJ1-2	TRBV10-1	CASSERQDRGYTF
TRBJ2-3	TRBV5-6	CASSSLTSGDSTDTQYF
TRBJ1-4	TRBV7-2	CASSPDRVNEKLFF
TRBJ1-5	TRBV28	CASSLRGGSPQHF
TRBJ1-1	TRBV5-1	CASSLVEGTEAFF
TRBJ1-2	TRBV6-1	CASSDGGGYTF
TRBJ2-5	TRBV2	CASSEAESAGKETQYF
TRBJ2-3	TRBV4-3	CASSQAVRAGPDTQYF
TRBJ2-3	TRBV5-1	CASSLGQGVNTDTQYF
TRBJ1-1	TRBV5-4	CASSLDARTEAFF
TRBJ2-1	TRBV7-3	CASSLRPASGSYNEQFF
TRBJ2-7	TRBV5-1	CASSPQLAGEYEQYF
TRBJ1-3	TRBV28	CASAGGGLSGNTIYF
TRBJ1-2	TRBV25-1	CASSEYLDVRVNGYTF
TRBJ2-6	TRBV5-6	CASSLDLAISGANVLTF
TRBJ1-1	TRBV30	CAWSSGLGDTEAFF
TRBJ2-3	TRBV7-3	CASSLGGWEGTDTQYF
TRBJ2-2	TRBV9	CASSVPNTGELFF
TRBJ2-7	TRBV7-2	CASSLDRGRSLEQYF
TRBJ2-7	TRBV6-5	CASSRLAGGYEQYF
TRBJ1-2	TRBV30	CAWSLRQATGYTF
TRBJ2-1	TRBV2	CASRPGSYNEQFF
TRBJ1-5	TRBV27	CASSFDRGNQPQHF
TRBJ1-5	TRBV21-1	CASRRDSNQPQHF
TRBJ2-5	TRBV30	CAWTYGGTSPQYF
TRBJ2-3	TRBV28	CASSGTSGSLSTDTQYF
TRBJ2-3	TRBV7-2	CASSRKGGDTQYF
TRBJ1-4	TRBV5-6	CASSSVQTGGEKLFF
TRBJ1-3	TRBV2	CASRAFPGNTIYF
.	TRBV5-1	CASRSRGNRYEQYF
TRBJ2-3	TRBV6-1	CASSEGGGFSTDTQYF
TRBJ1-1	TRBV7-8	CASSPDDRRDTEAFF
TRBJ2-1	TRBV4-3	CASSQDTNNEQFF
TRBJ2-1	TRBV7-9	CASSYSLTREAYNEQFF
TRBJ1-5	TRBV6-1	CASTWTGDNQPQHF
TRBJ2-2	TRBV2	CASSEGGRRTGELFF
TRBJ2-5	TRBV11-1	CASSLGGQEETQYF